The sequence of this TCR beta chain was determined in a study of tumor-infiltrating lymphocytes in primary liver carcinoma. From 400 to 550 ng total RNA, TCR beta cDNA was generated with a primer in the constant region. Libraries covering TCR beta were generated through three nested multiplex PCR rounds (using a slightly modified ARM-PCR). The opening two PCR rounds, nine to eleven cycles each, paired TRBV1-TRBV30 forward primers with a C-beta reverse primer. Each CDR3 protein is one row after TCRdb ran MiXCR on the multiplex PCR reads. Of fewer than 350,000 distinct CDR3 sequences in the sample, 50% to 70% were seen once. Blood RNA came from unsorted whole blood; germline DNA was also extracted. CDR3 length: 16 residues. CDR1 and CDR2 from the germline V gene are MNHEY and SVGAGI. Comments on this clonotype: At one boundary the junction diverges from the germline segment, which might be a read error.

This TCR came from a man aged 35-49 years with primary liver carcinoma and hepatitis B virus infection. Sequences were obtained from peripheral blood. The J gene is TRBJ2-1, the V gene TRBV6-5, with D perhaps given as TRBD1 or TRBD2 (5 bases each). CDR3 nucleotide sequence: TGTGCCAGTAGTAGACTTGGGACCAAGCCCTACAATGAGCAGCTCTTC. It is translated as CASSRLGTKPYNEQLF.